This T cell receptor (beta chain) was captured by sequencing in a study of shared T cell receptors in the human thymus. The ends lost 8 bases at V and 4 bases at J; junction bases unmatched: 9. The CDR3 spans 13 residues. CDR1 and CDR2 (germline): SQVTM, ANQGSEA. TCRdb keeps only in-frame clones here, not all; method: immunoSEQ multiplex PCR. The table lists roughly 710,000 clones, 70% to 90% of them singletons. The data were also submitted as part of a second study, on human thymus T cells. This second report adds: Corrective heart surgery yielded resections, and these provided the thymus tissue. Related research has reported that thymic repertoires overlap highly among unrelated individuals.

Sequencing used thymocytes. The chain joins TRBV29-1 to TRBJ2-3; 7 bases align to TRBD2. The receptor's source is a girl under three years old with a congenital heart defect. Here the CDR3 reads CSSQAGRADTQYF. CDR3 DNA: TGCAGCTCTCAAGCGGGGAGGGCAGATACGCAGTATTTT.